This TCR beta chain was documented in a study of blood T cell repertoires in COVID-19. Study-level information: T cells, B-cell-depleted T cells, or PBMCs supplied cDNA or gDNA.

With 1 base removed from V and 4 bases from J, the gap between germline ends came to 14 bases. The V gene's germline CDR1 is SGHTA and CDR2 FQGNSA. This CDR3 is 15 amino acids long. Authors' processing steps: Amplification of reference gene primers provided the estimated nucleated cell counts. Here immunoSEQ multiplex PCR was the method, and the copy in TCRdb shows in-frame clones only, minus some. V and J calls and clone size are those listed in that table; D and trimming were worked out from the DNA. The sample yields over 600,000 clones, about 90% seen once. V is TRBV7-2 and J is TRBJ2-7; D perhaps matches TRBD2 (5 bases). This clonotype was obtained from a woman between 18 and 30 years old with acute or convalescent COVID-19. Sequencing was carried out using peripheral blood. This CDR3 is CASSLESARGYEQYF. CDR3 coding DNA: TGTGCCAGCAGCTTAGAAAGCGCACGAGGGTACGAGCAGTACTTC.